Below, one TCR beta chain is given with its context. What it binds is unknown. This sample stems from a study of OX40 agonist ivuxolimab in advanced cancers. Study-level background: An agonistic anti-OX40 (CD134) antibody, ivuxolimab, was used to treat the patients. Hepatocellular carcinoma, melanoma, renal cell or head and neck cancer affected the dose-escalation patients. Study outcomes and limitations: Dose levels from 0.1 to 3.0 mg/kg saw CD4+ and CD8+ blood T cells expand clonally by week 6. CD8+ T cells showed, on average, more clonal expansion than CD4+ cells.

Measured with immunoSEQ multiplex PCR; TCRdb has only the in-frame clones, and not every one. The sample lists about 75,000 clones, more than 75% occurring once. V shed 5 bases and J shed 0 bases, with 20 bases lying between them. Germline CDR1 reads LNHDA; CDR2 reads SQIVND (reference sequence). This CDR3 has 18 residues. Sequenced here: CD4+ or CD8+ T cells sorted from blood, sampled in a trial of the OX40 agonist ivuxolimab. The V gene is TRBV19, the J gene TRBJ2-1; D perhaps matches TRBD2 (6 bases). The clonotype comes from an adult with an advanced solid tumor such as melanoma, head and neck, liver or kidney cancer. DNA for the CDR3: TGTGCCAGTAGTCCGGGTTTTAGCGGTTATAGCTCCTACAATGAGCAGTTCTTC. It codes for CASSPGFSGYSSYNEQFF. Together with reference TRBV19 and TRBJ2-1, the CDR3 gives the full variable domain: DGGITQSPKYLFRKEGQNVTLSCEQNLNHDAMYWYRQDPGQGLRLIYYSQIVNDFQKGDIAEGYSVSREKKESFPLTVTSAQKNPTAFYLCASSPGFSGYSSYNEQFFGPGTRLTVL.